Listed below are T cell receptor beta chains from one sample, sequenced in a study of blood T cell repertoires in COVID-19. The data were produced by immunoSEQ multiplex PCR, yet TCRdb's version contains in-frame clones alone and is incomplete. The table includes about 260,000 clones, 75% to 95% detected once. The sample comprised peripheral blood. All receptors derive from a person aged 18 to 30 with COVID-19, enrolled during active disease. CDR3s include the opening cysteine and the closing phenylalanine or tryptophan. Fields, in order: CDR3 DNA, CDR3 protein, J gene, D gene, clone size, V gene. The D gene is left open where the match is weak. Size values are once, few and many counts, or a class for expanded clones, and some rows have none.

TGTGCCAGCAGTAACGGGGGCAGGGGGACCACTGAAGCTTTCTTT	CASSNGGRGTTEAFF	TRBJ1-1	TRBD1	.	TRBV6-5
TGTGCCACCAGCACCACAGCGGATTTTAACAATGAGCAGTTCTTC	CATSTTADFNNEQFF	TRBJ2-1	.	.	TRBV15
TGCGCCAGCAGCCTGAGGGGAGGGGAGGGCAATCAGCCCCAGCATTTT	CASSLRGGEGNQPQHF	TRBJ1-5	.	.	TRBV5-1
TGTGCCATCAGTGAGGGGAGGGGGGACAGGGCCTCCTACGAGCAGTACTTC	CAISEGRGDRASYEQYF	TRBJ2-7	TRBD1	.	TRBV10-3
TGCAGCGTTCCCGACTCTGACAGGGGGACCGAAGCTTTCTTT	CSVPDSDRGTEAFF	TRBJ1-1	TRBD1	once	TRBV29-1
TGCGCCAGCAGCTCGAGGGGAGGGGGCCAAGAGACCCAGTACTTC	CASSSRGGGQETQYF	TRBJ2-5	.	.	TRBV5-1
TGTGCCACCCACTACCGCCCCAGCTCCTACGAGCAGTACTTC	CATHYRPSSYEQYF	TRBJ2-7	.	.	TRBV6-5
TGTGCCAGCAGGCGAAGGGGAGGCTTCGAGCAGTTCTTC	CASRRRGGFEQFF	TRBJ2-1	.	.	TRBV27
TGTGCCAGCAGTTCCCCCGGGGGGGACACTGAAGCTTTCTTT	CASSSPGGDTEAFF	TRBJ1-1	.	.	TRBV27
TGTGCCAGCAGCTGGGGGACAGGCGGGGATTCACCCCTCCACTTT	CASSWGTGGDSPLHF	TRBJ1-6	TRBD1	.	TRBV7-9
TGTGCCAGCAGCTTGGGACCTCCGGGAAACAATGAGCAGTTCTTC	CASSLGPPGNNEQFF	TRBJ2-1	.	.	TRBV5-4
TGTGCCAGCAGCCCAGGGGGCTTGGGCCAGCCCCAGCATTTT	CASSPGGLGQPQHF	TRBJ1-5	TRBD1	.	TRBV5-6
TGTGCCACCAGCAGAGATCGCGGCTCCTACGAGCAGTACTTC	CATSRDRGSYEQYF	TRBJ2-7	.	.	TRBV15
TGTGCCAGCAGCGTAAGCCCGAGGGCAATGGCTAATGAAAAACTGTTTTTT	CASSVSPRAMANEKLFF	TRBJ1-4	.	.	TRBV9
TGCGCCAGCAGCCAACCTGGACAGGGAAATCAGCCCCAGCATTTT	CASSQPGQGNQPQHF	TRBJ1-5	TRBD1	.	TRBV4-1
TGTGCCAGCAGCCGGAAGAGGTCGCACTACGAGCAGTACTTC	CASSRKRSHYEQYF	TRBJ2-7	.	.	TRBV28